This TCR beta chain was observed in a study of blood T cell repertoires in COVID-19. Background on the study: Samples came from the United States, Italy and Spain, spanning acute and convalescent COVID-19. Nucleic acid was either cDNA or gDNA, and it came from T cells, B-cell-depleted T cells, or PBMCs.

This clone was seen a single time. Methods used by the authors: Amplified reference gene primers provided the basis for estimating nucleated cell counts. Only in-frame clones appear in the TCRdb table, and some are missing; sequencing was by immunoSEQ multiplex PCR. Clone size and V and J calls were adopted from that table, with D and trimming inferred from the DNA. The repertoire holds 280,000 or so clones, with around 85% as singletons. The V gene end was trimmed by 6 bases and the J gene end by 7 bases; junction bases not matched to a gene: 8. The CDR3 consists of 13 residues. The germline V gene encodes CDR1 SGHTA and CDR2 FQGNSA.

The sample taken for sequencing was peripheral blood. V and J are TRBV7-2 and TRBJ2-7; TRBD1 matches 8 bases. The source of this sequence is a woman between 25 and 40 years old who had recovered from COVID-19. CDR3 region: CASSRQGIGEQYF. DNA for the CDR3: TGTGCCAGCAGTCGACAGGGGATAGGTGAGCAGTACTTC.